Shown below are 14 T cell receptor beta chains from a single sample sequenced in a study of T cells in Graves' hyperthyroidism and ophthalmopathy. TCR beta CDR3 regions were amplified from RNA. The study used the HTBI primer set for a first-round RT-PCR of the TCR CDR3. TCRdb re-called the multiplex PCR reads with MiXCR, one entry per CDR3 protein. The sample has 550,000 to 800,000 distinct CDR3 sequences, approximately 16% seen once. The sample was blood. Receptors originate from a man younger than 30 with Graves' hyperthyroidism.

This clonotype has a handful of counts. The chain has TRBV7-2 and TRBJ2-1; TRBD2 matches 9 bases. Germline V gene lookup returns CDR1 SGHTA and CDR2 FQGNSA. CDR3 length: 13 amino acids. The J segment lost 13 bases and the V segment lost 2 bases, leaving 6 bases of the junction unmatched. DNA of the CDR3: TGTGCCAGCAGCTTAAATCCTAGCGGGGATCAGTTCTTC. It codes for CASSLNPSGDQFF.

The chain combines TRBV27 with TRBJ2-1; the D gene is possibly TRBD2 (6 bases). Germline V gives CDR1 MNHEY, CDR2 SMNVEV (reference sequence). V gave up 6 bases and J gave up 5 bases, with 17 bases separating them. This CDR3 comprises 15 residues. DNA for the CDR3: TGTGCCAGCAGCCAACTAGCCCCCCCACACAATGAGCAGTTCTTC. Translated, it gives CASSQLAPPHNEQFF.

Only a few counts were recorded for this clonotype. V is TRBV20-1 and J is TRBJ1-1, with a weak D call TRBD1 (6 bases). V lost 6 bases and J 8 bases, leaving 19 bases between the germline ends. This CDR3 has 13 amino acids. Germline CDR1 reads DFQATT; CDR2 reads SNEGSKA (reference sequence). This chain's CDR3 is CSAPGPAGAEAFF. DNA for the CDR3: TGCAGTGCCCCAGGACCGGCGGGGGCGGAAGCTTTCTTT.

This clonotype was seen a few times. The rearrangement joins TRBV19 to TRBJ2-7, with D possibly TRBD1 on 6 matching bases. Per germline, CDR1 LNHDA and CDR2 SQIVND (reference sequence). V lost 5 bases, J lost 2 bases, and 19 bases lay in between. The CDR3 runs 16 residues. This chain's CDR3 is CASSSRQTGSTYEQYF. CDR3 bases: TGTGCCAGTAGTTCACGCCAAACAGGGTCGACCTACGAGCAGTACTTC.

This clonotype was recorded at least ten times. The chain has TRBV28 and TRBJ2-3; D possibly corresponds to TRBD1 (6 bases). Germline values: CDR1 MDHEN, CDR2 SYDVKM. V was cut by 0 bases and J by 6 bases, with 13 bases left in between. CDR3 length equals 15 residues. The CDR3 region has the DNA TGTGCCAGCAGTTTATGGGCAGGGGAGTCGGATACGCAGTATTTT. It encodes CASSLWAGESDTQYF.

The V call is TRBV20-1, the J call TRBJ2-1; 13 positions match TRBD2. V dropped 5 bases and J dropped 4; count of bases not matched to a gene: 5. Germline V lookup: CDR1 DFQATT, CDR2 SNEGSKA (reference sequence). CDR3 size: 15 residues. DNA of the CDR3: TGCAGTGCTCCCAGGACTAGCGGGAGATACAATGAGCAGTTCTTC. It is translated as CSAPRTSGRYNEQFF.

The chain joins TRBV19 to TRBJ2-1; 13 nucleotides line up with TRBD2. Germline V CDR1 and CDR2: LNHDA, SQIVND (reference sequence). The CDR3 has 15 amino acids. J lost 9 bases, V lost 6 bases, and 8 bases had no gene match. The CDR3 protein is CASSYRLAGGVEQFF. CDR3 sequence (DNA): TGTGCCAGTAGCTATAGACTAGCGGGAGGTGTTGAGCAGTTCTTC.

There are a few counts of this clonotype. This chain uses TRBV5-1 with TRBJ2-5; 9 bases are a match to TRBD1. This CDR3 comprises 16 residues. Germline assignment: CDR1 SGHRS and CDR2 YFSETQ. The junction had 10 bases not matched to a gene; V was cut back by 5 bases and J by 2 bases. The CDR3 DNA is TGCGCCAGCAGGTTGAGCGGGACAGGGAAACAAGAGACCCAGTACTTC. Residues: CASRLSGTGKQETQYF. The full variable domain, its missing parts supplied by reference TRBV5-1 and TRBJ2-5, is KAGVTQTPRYLIKTRGQQVTLSCSPISGHRSVSWYQQTPGQGLQFLFEYFSETQRNKGNFPGRFSGRQFSNSRSEMNVSTLELGDSALYLCASRLSGTGKQETQYFGPGTRLLVL.

The chain employs TRBV10-3 and TRBJ1-5, with 7 bases that match TRBD1. Germline loops: CDR1 ENHRY, CDR2 SYGVKD. This CDR3 has 12 residues. J lost 5 bases, V lost 6 bases, and 1 base had no gene match. The CDR3 bases are TGTGCCATCAGGCAGGGGGATCAGCCCCAGCATTTT. It yields the protein CAIRQGDQPQHF.

The chain combines TRBV3-1 with TRBJ2-3; 8 bases align to TRBD2. V was clipped by 3 bases and J by 10 bases; unmatched bases: 6. CDR1 is LGHDT and CDR2 is YNNKEL in the germline V gene (reference sequence). This CDR3 has 13 amino acids. The CDR3 coding sequence is TGTGCCAGCAGCCATTTTAGCGGGACGGCGCAGTATTTT. It specifies CASSHFSGTAQYF.

V and J are TRBV10-3 and TRBJ2-5; D gene ambiguous. The germline gives CDR1 ENHRY, CDR2 SYGVKD. CDR3 length: 12 residues. With 3 bases removed from V and 5 bases from J, the gap between germline ends came to 7 bases. CDR3 nucleotides: TGTGCCATCAGTGAACGGGTGGAGACCCAGTACTTC. Protein: CAISERVETQYF.

The chain couples TRBV7-2 to TRBJ1-3, with unresolved D. This CDR3 spans 15 amino acids. Germline lookup yields CDR1 SGHTA and CDR2 FQGNSA. V shed 5 bases and J shed 0 bases, with 11 bases lying between them. CDR3 DNA: TGTGCCAGCAGCGGTGGACGGTCCTCTGGAAACACCATATATTTT. This encodes CASSGGRSSGNTIYF.

This clonotype was found many times. The genes are TRBV6-2 or TRBV6-3 and TRBJ2-5; 7 nucleotides line up with TRBD2. V was clipped by 2 bases and J by 1 base; unmatched bases: 7. This CDR3 is 16 amino acids long. The germline V gene has CDR1 MNHEY and CDR2 SVGEGT. The CDR3 spells CASSYIAGEIQETQYF. CDR3 nucleotide sequence: TGTGCCAGCAGTTACATCGCGGGAGAGATCCAAGAGACCCAGTACTTC.

This clonotype was seen at least ten times. This chain connects TRBV30 to TRBJ2-1, with D possibly TRBD1 on 5 matching bases. The CDR3 extends over 13 amino acids. Trimming left V 6 bases short and J 4 bases short, with 13 bases between. Looked up from germline, CDR1 is GTSNPN and CDR2 is SVGIG (reference sequence). Here the CDR3 DNA reads TGTGCCTGTTCTTCAGACAGTTACAATGAGCAGTTCTTC. Protein product: CACSSDSYNEQFF.